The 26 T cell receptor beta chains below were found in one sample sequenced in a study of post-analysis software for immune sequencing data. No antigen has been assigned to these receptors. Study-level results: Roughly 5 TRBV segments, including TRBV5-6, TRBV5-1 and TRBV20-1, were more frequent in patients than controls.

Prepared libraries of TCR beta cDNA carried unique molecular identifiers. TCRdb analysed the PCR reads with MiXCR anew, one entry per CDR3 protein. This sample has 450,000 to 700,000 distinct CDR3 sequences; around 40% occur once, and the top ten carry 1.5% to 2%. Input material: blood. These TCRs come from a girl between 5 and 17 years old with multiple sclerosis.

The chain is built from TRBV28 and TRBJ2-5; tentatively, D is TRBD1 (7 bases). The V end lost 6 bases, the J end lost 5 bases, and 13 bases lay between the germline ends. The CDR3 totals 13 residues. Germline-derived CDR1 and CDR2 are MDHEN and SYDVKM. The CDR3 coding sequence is TGTGCCAGCAGACTGACAGGGAGGGAGACCCAGTACTTC. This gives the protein CASRLTGRETQYF.

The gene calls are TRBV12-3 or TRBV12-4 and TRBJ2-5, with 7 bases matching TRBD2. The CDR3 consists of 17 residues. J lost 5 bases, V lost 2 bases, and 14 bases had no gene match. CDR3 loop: CASSLRSVGGPSETQYF. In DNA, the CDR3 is TGTGCCAGCAGTTTAAGAAGCGTGGGAGGGCCCTCGGAGACCCAGTACTTC.

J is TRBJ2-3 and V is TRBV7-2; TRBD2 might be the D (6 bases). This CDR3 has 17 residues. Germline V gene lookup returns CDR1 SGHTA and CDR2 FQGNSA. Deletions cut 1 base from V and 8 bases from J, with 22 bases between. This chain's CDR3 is CASSLGSQLGGGGTQYF. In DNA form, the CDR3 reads TGTGCCAGCAGCTTAGGATCGCAGCTGGGAGGTGGTGGTACGCAGTATTTT.

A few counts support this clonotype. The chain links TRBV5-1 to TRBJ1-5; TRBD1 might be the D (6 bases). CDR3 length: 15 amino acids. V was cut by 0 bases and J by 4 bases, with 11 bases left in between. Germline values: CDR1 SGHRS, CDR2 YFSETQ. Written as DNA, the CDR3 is TGCGCCAGCAGCTTGGCCGGGGGCAGTAATCAGCCCCAGCATTTT. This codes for CASSLAGGSNQPQHF.

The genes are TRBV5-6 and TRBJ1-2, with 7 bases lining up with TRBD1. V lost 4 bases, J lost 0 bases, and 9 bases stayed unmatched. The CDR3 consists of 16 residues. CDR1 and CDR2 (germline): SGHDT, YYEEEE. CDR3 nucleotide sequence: TGTGCCAGCAGCGATTATACAGGGGAACCTAACTATGGCTACACCTTC. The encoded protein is CASSDYTGEPNYGYTF.

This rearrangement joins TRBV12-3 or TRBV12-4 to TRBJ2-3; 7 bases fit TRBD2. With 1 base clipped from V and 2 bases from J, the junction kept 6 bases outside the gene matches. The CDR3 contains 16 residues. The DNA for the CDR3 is TGTGCCAGCAGTTTAGGGGACTATTTCTCCACAGATACGCAGTATTTT. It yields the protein CASSLGDYFSTDTQYF.

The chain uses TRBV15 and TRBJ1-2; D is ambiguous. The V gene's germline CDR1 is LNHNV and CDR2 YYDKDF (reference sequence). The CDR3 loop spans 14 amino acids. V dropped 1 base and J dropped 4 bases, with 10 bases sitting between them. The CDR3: CATSRGEGTYGYTF. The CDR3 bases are TGTGCCACCAGCAGAGGGGAGGGAACCTATGGCTACACCTTC.

CDR3 sequence reads: CASRGTSSGTYEQYF. The CDR3 DNA sequence: TGTGCCAGCAGGGGGACGTCTAGCGGGACCTACGAGCAGTACTTC. The chain uses TRBV12-3 or TRBV12-4 and TRBJ2-7; 9 bases fit TRBD2. V was pared by 6 bases and J by 2 bases, with 8 bases of the junction left unmatched. This CDR3 has 15 residues.

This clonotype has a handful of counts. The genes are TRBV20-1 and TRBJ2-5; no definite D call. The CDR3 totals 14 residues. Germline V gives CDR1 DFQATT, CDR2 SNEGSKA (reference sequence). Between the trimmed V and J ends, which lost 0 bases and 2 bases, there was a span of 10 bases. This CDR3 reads CSARDHVGQETQYF. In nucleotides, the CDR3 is TGCAGTGCTAGAGATCACGTGGGGCAAGAGACCCAGTACTTC.

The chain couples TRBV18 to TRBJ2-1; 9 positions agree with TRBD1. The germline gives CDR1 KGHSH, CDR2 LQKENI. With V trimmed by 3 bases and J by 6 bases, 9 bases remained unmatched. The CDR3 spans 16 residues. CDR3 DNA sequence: TGTGCCAGCTCACCCCTTAGGACAGGGGTAGTCAATGAGCAGTTCTTC. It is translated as CASSPLRTGVVNEQFF.

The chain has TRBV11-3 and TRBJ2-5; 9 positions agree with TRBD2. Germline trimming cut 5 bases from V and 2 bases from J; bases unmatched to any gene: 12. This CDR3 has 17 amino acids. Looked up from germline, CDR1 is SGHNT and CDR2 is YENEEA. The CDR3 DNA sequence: TGTGCCAGCAGCCCTGGCGACGTGCGGGAGGGGCAAGAGACCCAGTACTTC. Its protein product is CASSPGDVREGQETQYF.

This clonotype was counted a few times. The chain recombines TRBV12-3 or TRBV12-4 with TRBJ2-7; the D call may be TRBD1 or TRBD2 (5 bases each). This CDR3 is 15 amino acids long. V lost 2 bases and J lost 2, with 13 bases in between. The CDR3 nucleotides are TGTGCCAGCAGTTTATTGGAAAGGGGAGCCTACGAGCAGTACTTC. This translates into CASSLLERGAYEQYF.

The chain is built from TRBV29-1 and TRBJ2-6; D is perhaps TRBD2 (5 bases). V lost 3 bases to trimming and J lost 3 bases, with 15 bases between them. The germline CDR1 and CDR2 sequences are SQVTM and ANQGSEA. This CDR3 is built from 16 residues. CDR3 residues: CSVDLIEGVGANVLTF. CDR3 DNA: TGCAGCGTTGATTTAATCGAGGGAGTTGGGGCCAACGTCCTGACTTTC.

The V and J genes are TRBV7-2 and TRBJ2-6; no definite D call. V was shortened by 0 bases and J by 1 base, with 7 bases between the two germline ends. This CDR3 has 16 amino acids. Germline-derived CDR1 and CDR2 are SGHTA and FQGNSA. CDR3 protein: CASSLAAKSGANVLTF. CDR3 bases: TGTGCCAGCAGCTTAGCAGCTAAGTCTGGGGCCAACGTCCTGACTTTC.

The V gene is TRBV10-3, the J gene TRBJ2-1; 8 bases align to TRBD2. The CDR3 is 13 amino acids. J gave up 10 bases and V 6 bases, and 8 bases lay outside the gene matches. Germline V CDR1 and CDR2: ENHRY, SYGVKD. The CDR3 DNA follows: TGTGCCATCAGGCTGACTAGCGTACGCGAGCAGTTCTTC. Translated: CAIRLTSVREQFF.

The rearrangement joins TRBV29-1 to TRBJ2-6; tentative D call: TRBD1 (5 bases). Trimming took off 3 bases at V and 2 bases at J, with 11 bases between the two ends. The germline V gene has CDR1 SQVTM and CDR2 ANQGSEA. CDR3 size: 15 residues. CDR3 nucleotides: TGCAGCGTTGACGCTGAAGGGGCTGGGGCCAACGTCCTGACTTTC. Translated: CSVDAEGAGANVLTF.

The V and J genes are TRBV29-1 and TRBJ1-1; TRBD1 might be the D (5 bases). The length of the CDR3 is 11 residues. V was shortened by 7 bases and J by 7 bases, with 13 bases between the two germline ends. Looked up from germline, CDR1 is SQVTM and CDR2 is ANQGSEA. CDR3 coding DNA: TGCAGCGCCGTCAGGGTTGGTGAAGCTTTCTTT. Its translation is CSAVRVGEAFF. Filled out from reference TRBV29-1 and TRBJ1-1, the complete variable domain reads SAVISQKPSRDICQRGTSLTIQCQVDSQVTMMFWYRQQPGQSLTLIATANQGSEATYESGFVIDKFPISRPNLTFSTLTVSNMSPEDSSIYLCSAVRVGEAFFGQGTRLTVV.

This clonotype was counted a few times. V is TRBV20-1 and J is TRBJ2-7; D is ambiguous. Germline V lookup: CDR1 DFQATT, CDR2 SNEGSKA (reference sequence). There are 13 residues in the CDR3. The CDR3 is CSAVLPITYEQYF. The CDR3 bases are TGCAGCGCGGTCCTACCTATCACCTACGAGCAGTACTTC.

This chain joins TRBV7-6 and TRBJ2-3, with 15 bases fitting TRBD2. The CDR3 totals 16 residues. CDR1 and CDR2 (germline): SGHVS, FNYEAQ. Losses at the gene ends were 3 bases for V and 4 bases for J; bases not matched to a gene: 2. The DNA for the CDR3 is TGTGCCAGCAGCTTCTGGACTAGCGGGAGGGCAGATACGCAGTATTTT. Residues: CASSFWTSGRADTQYF.

For the CDR3, the DNA is TGTGCCAGCAGTTTTAGACTAAACGGGGCCAACGTCCTGACTTTC. It encodes CASSFRLNGANVLTF. This sequence joins TRBV12-3 or TRBV12-4 and TRBJ2-6; D may be TRBD2 (5 bases). V was shortened by 3 bases and J by 4 bases, with 10 bases between the two germline ends. The CDR3 is made up of 15 amino acids.

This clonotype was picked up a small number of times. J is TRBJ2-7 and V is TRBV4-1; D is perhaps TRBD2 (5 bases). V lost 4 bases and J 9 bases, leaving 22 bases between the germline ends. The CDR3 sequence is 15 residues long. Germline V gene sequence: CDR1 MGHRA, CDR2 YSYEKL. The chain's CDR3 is CASSRGNGKLHVQYF. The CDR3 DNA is TGCGCCAGCAGCCGAGGGAACGGGAAACTCCACGTGCAGTACTTC.

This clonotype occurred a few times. The CDR3 bases are TGTGCCAGCAGCCCTACTACACAGACCCAGTACTTC. The encoded protein is CASSPTTQTQYF. V usage is TRBV9 and J usage is TRBJ2-5, with D unresolved. Germline V CDR1 and CDR2: SGDLS, YYNGEE. V shed 4 bases and J shed 6 bases, with 10 bases lying between them. This CDR3 contains 12 residues.

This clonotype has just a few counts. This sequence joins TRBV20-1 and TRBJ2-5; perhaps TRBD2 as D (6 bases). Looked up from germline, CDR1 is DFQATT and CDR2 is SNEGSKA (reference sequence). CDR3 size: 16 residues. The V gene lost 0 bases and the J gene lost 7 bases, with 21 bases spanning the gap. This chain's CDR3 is CSARDSQKGLGGTQYF. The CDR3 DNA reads TGCAGTGCTAGAGACTCCCAAAAGGGACTGGGGGGGACCCAGTACTTC.

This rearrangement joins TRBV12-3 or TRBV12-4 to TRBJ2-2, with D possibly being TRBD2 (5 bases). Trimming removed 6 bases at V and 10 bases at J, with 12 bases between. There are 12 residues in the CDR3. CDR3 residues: CASSLLREELFF. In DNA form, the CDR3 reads TGTGCCAGCAGCCTGCTCCGGGAGGAGCTGTTTTTT.

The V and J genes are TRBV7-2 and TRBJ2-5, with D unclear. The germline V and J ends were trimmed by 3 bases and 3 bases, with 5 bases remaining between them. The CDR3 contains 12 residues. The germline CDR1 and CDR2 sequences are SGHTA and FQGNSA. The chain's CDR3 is CASSFQKETQYF. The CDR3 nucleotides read TGTGCCAGCAGCTTCCAAAAAGAGACCCAGTACTTC.

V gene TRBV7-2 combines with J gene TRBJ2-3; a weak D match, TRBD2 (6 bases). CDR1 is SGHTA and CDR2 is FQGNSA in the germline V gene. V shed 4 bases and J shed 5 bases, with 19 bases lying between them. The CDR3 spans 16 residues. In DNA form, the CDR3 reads TGTGCCAGCAGCTCGTTCAGACTGGCGGGAATAGATACGCAGTATTTT. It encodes CASSSFRLAGIDTQYF.